These 15 T cell receptor beta chains were sequenced from one sample in a study of cytomegalovirus exposure and HLA in healthy donors. The study ran its PCR with 60 Vbeta and 13 Jbeta primers. The repertoire was sequenced with immunoSEQ multiplex PCR; TCRdb's copy has only in-frame clones and lacks some. The sample lists approximately 150,000 clones, 60% to 85% seen once, with about 13% in the top ten. What was sequenced was PBMCs. Receptors were obtained from a man between 35 and 55 years old in good health and CMV-seropositive.

V is TRBV4-3 and J is TRBJ1-2; TRBD1 is a possible D gene (6 bases). Trimming removed 0 bases from V and 0 bases from J, with 17 bases in between. From germline, CDR1 is LGHNA and CDR2 YSLEER. The CDR3 consists of 18 residues. CDR3 coding DNA: TGCGCCAGCAGCCAAGAAGGCGGTAGACAGGCCTCTAACTATGGCTACACCTTC. This encodes CASSQEGGRQASNYGYTF.

This chain links TRBV5-1 with TRBJ1-1, with 8 bases that match TRBD1. Per the germline V gene, CDR1 is SGHRS and CDR2 is YFSETQ. The V and J ends lost 6 bases and 5 bases, in that order; junction bases with no gene match: 6. The length of the CDR3 is 13 residues. The CDR3 bases are TGCGCCAGCACCACCCGACAGGGGACTGAAGCTTTCTTT. Residues: CASTTRQGTEAFF.

The chain couples TRBV10-1 to TRBJ2-2; 7 positions match TRBD2. The CDR3 totals 13 residues. The J segment lost 7 bases and the V segment lost 4 bases, leaving 3 bases of the junction unmatched. Per germline, CDR1 WNHNN and CDR2 SYGVQD (reference sequence). The CDR3 is CASSATSVGELFF. In DNA, the CDR3 is TGCGCCAGCAGTGCCACTAGCGTCGGGGAGCTGTTTTTT.

J is TRBJ2-7 and V is TRBV2; 9 bases are a match to TRBD2. The germline CDR1 and CDR2 sequences are SNHLY and FYNNEI. The V and J ends lost 8 bases and 4 bases, in that order; junction bases with no gene match: 12. The CDR3 length is 15 residues. CDR3 bases: TGTGCCAGCTCTAGTATAGCGGGAGTTCGGTACGAGCAGTACTTC. It is translated as CASSSIAGVRYEQYF.

The chain recombines TRBV28 with TRBJ1-2; 7 nucleotides align to TRBD1. Germline values: CDR1 MDHEN, CDR2 SYDVKM. The J segment lost 4 bases and the V segment lost 0 bases, leaving 5 bases of the junction unmatched. This CDR3 has 15 amino acids. The CDR3: CASSLWTGTAYGYTF. In DNA, the CDR3 is TGTGCCAGCAGTTTATGGACCGGGACAGCCTATGGCTACACCTTC.

The rearrangement links TRBV9 to TRBJ1-1; D perhaps matches TRBD1 (6 bases). Trimming pared 3 bases from V and 0 bases from J, leaving 9 bases between. Per the germline V gene, CDR1 is SGDLS and CDR2 is YYNGEE. The length of the CDR3 is 14 residues. CDR3 in amino acids: CASSARTVNTEAFF. The CDR3 DNA is TGTGCCAGCAGCGCCCGGACAGTGAACACTGAAGCTTTCTTT.

The V gene is TRBV7-9, the J gene TRBJ2-7; a weak D match, TRBD2 (7 bases). This CDR3 spans 15 amino acids. Germline values: CDR1 SEHNR, CDR2 FQNEAQ (reference sequence). The V end was cut by 2 bases, the J end by 1 base, with 12 bases between. CDR3 protein: CASSLIRGASYEQYF. As DNA, the CDR3 is TGTGCCAGCAGCTTAATCCGGGGGGCTTCCTACGAGCAGTACTTC.

This clone showed up just a few times. This chain links TRBV5-1 with TRBJ1-5; the D gene is possibly TRBD1 (5 bases). Trimming removed 0 bases at V and 7 bases at J, with 11 bases between. The CDR3 length is 14 residues. Germline assignment: CDR1 SGHRS and CDR2 YFSETQ. CDR3 in amino acids: CASSLDGAGQPQHF. The CDR3 bases are TGCGCCAGCAGCTTGGACGGGGCGGGACAGCCCCAGCATTTT.

The chain uses TRBV11-2 and TRBJ1-3; D gene uncertain. The V gene's germline CDR1 is SGHAT and CDR2 FQNNGV. Trimming took 5 bases from V and 7 from J, leaving 12 bases between them. The CDR3 covers 13 residues. CDR3 sequence reads: CASSLWAGNTIYF. The CDR3 nucleotides are TGTGCCAGCAGCCTATGGGCGGGGAACACCATATATTTT.

This clone was detected only once. V is TRBV13 and J is TRBJ2-2, with D possibly TRBD2 on 6 matching bases. CDR3 length equals 18 residues. V was cut by 5 bases and J by 1 base, with 20 bases left in between. Germline V lookup: CDR1 PRHDT, CDR2 FYEKMQ (reference sequence). DNA for the CDR3: TGTGCCAGCAGCCTGGGGGGACTGGGGCGGGAGAACACCGGGGAGCTGTTTTTT. Translated: CASSLGGLGRENTGELFF.

The chain employs TRBV6-5 and TRBJ2-2; 8 bases are shared with TRBD1. The V gene's germline CDR1 is MNHEY and CDR2 SVGAGI. Trimming removed 5 bases from V and 4 bases from J; junction bases left unmatched: 3. This CDR3 spans 14 amino acids. The CDR3 nucleotides are TGTGCCAGCAGTCAGGACAGGGCCACCGGGGAGCTGTTTTTT. Protein sequence: CASSQDRATGELFF.

This clone was detected once. The gene calls are TRBV19 and TRBJ1-3; D perhaps matches TRBD1 (5 bases). The CDR3 runs 16 residues. The ends were cut back, 3 bases at V and 0 bases at J, with 12 bases in the middle. The germline V gene has CDR1 LNHDA and CDR2 SQIVND (reference sequence). For the CDR3, the DNA is TGTGCCAGTAGTATCGGGGGACGGATCTCTGGAAACACCATATATTTT. Translating it yields CASSIGGRISGNTIYF.

The CDR3 coding sequence is TGTGCCAGCAGCCAACTAGCGGGAACCAGCACAGATACGCAGTATTTT. This codes for CASSQLAGTSTDTQYF. The chain recombines TRBV27 with TRBJ2-3, with TRBD2 matching 10 bases. The CDR3 spans 16 residues. The germline gives CDR1 MNHEY, CDR2 SMNVEV (reference sequence). V trimming: 6 bases; J trimming: 0 bases; junction bases outside the gene matches: 6.

The chain couples TRBV5-1 to TRBJ2-1; possibly TRBD2 for D (7 bases). Between the trimmed V and J ends, which lost 4 bases and 2 bases, there was a span of 13 bases. This CDR3 comprises 15 residues. Germline-derived CDR1 and CDR2 are SGHRS and YFSETQ. The DNA for the CDR3 is TGCGCCAGCAGCGTGCTAGGGGGGGCCTACAATGAGCAGTTCTTC. Amino acids: CASSVLGGAYNEQFF.

This clone was picked up one time. The V call is TRBV5-4, the J call TRBJ2-3; 12 nucleotides agree with TRBD2. The CDR3 contains 15 residues. V shed 3 bases and J 4 bases; nucleotides not matched to a gene: 3. The V gene's germline CDR1 is SGHNT and CDR2 YYREEE (reference sequence). CDR3 sequence: CASSSTSGSADTQYF. CDR3 in DNA: TGTGCCAGCAGCTCGACTAGCGGGAGTGCAGATACGCAGTATTTT.